Below are 30 T cell receptor beta chains sequenced from a single sample in a study of OX40 agonist ivuxolimab in advanced cancers. Method: immunoSEQ multiplex PCR; TCRdb's copy keeps in-frame clones and lacks some. The sample has nearly 65,000 clones, approximately 90% seen once. Specimen: CD4+ or CD8+ T cells sorted from blood, collected in a trial of the OX40 agonist ivuxolimab. All receptors come from an adult with an advanced solid tumor such as melanoma, head and neck, liver or kidney cancer.

This chain connects TRBV27 to TRBJ1-1, with 9 bases lining up with TRBD1. Unmatched junction bases numbered 6, after V lost 6 bases and J lost 4 bases. Germline V gene data show CDR1 as MNHEY and CDR2 as SMNVEV (reference sequence). This CDR3 comprises 14 residues. CDR3 sequence (DNA): TGTGCCAGCAGACAGACAGGGGGGGGCACTGAAGCTTTCTTT. Translated, it gives CASRQTGGGTEAFF.

A remark on this clone: At the DNA level, this CDR3 is encoded by other sequences in the same sample as well. The chain joins TRBV9 to TRBJ2-2; D remains ambiguous. This CDR3 is 13 amino acids long. Between the trimmed V and J ends, which lost 0 bases and 5 bases, there was a span of 5 bases. Germline values: CDR1 SGDLS, CDR2 YYNGEE. As DNA, the CDR3 is TGTGCCAGCAGCGTAGTAGAGACCGGGGAGCTGTTTTTT. Its protein product is CASSVVETGELFF.

This sequence joins TRBV5-1 and TRBJ2-5, with TRBD1 matching over 9 bases. The end of the DNA aligns better with TRBJ2-7, so the J call may be wrong. The germline V gene has CDR1 SGHRS and CDR2 YFSETQ. The CDR3 has 13 amino acids. The CDR3 region has the DNA TGCGCCAGCAGCTCGACAGGGGGCTACGAGCAGTACTTC. Protein: CASSSTGGYEQYF.

A word on this clone: Germline is not matched at one junction end, which may reflect a read error. The gene calls are TRBV27 and TRBJ2-6; TRBD1 might be the D (6 bases). Germline CDR1 MNHEY, CDR2 SMNVEV (reference sequence). CDR3 length equals 16 residues. The chain's CDR3 is CASTILGAGGADVLTF. CDR3 DNA sequence: TGTGCCAGCACCATTTTGGGGGCTGGTGGGGCCGACGTCCTGACTTTC. Full variable domain (rest looked up from reference TRBV27 and TRBJ2-6): EAQVTQNPRYLITVTGKKLTVTCSQNMNHEYMSWYRQDPGLGLRQIYYSMNVEVTDKGDVPEGYKVSRKEKRNFPLILESPSPNQTSLYFCASTILGAGGADVLTFGAGSRLTVL.

This clone was recorded once. This rearrangement joins TRBV5-1 to TRBJ2-7; the D is unclear. This CDR3 region has 15 residues. CDR1 is SGHRS and CDR2 is YFSETQ in the germline V gene. Trimming left V 4 bases short and J 2 bases short, with 16 bases between. This CDR3 reads CASSASFGSAYEQYF. The CDR3, as DNA: TGCGCCAGCAGCGCGAGTTTTGGCAGCGCCTACGAGCAGTACTTC.

The chain is built from TRBV29-1 and TRBJ2-7; D unresolved. Looked up from germline, CDR1 is SQVTM and CDR2 is ANQGSEA. With 1 base removed from V and 3 bases from J, the gap between germline ends came to 10 bases. This CDR3 comprises 13 residues. The CDR3 bases are TGCAGCGTTGAAGTAGGGAATGGCTACGAGCAGTACTTC. Its translation is CSVEVGNGYEQYF.

The chain joins TRBV15 to TRBJ1-2, with 8 positions matching TRBD1. The CDR3 contains 15 residues. With 4 bases clipped from V and 2 bases from J, the junction kept 6 bases outside the gene matches. Per the germline V gene, CDR1 is LNHNV and CDR2 is YYDKDF (reference sequence). The DNA of the CDR3 is TGTGCCACCAGCAACCGGGACAGGATCAACTATGGCTACACCTTC. This gives the protein CATSNRDRINYGYTF.

The chain couples TRBV27 to TRBJ1-4, with a tentative D call TRBD1 (5 bases). V lost 2 bases to trimming and J lost 10 bases, with 14 bases between them. CDR3 length equals 14 residues. Per the germline V gene, CDR1 is MNHEY and CDR2 is SMNVEV (reference sequence). The CDR3 loop reads CASSLPTAGSKLFF. The CDR3 DNA follows: TGTGCCAGCAGTTTACCGACGGCAGGGTCAAAACTGTTTTTT.

The chain combines TRBV10-2 with TRBJ2-1; TRBD1 matches at 9 bases. The CDR3 is 14 amino acids. Germline V CDR1 and CDR2: WSHSY, SAAADI. With V trimmed by 4 bases and J by 4 bases, 2 bases remained unmatched. CDR3 nucleotide sequence: TGCGCCAGCAGTGGGACAGGGGTTTACAATGAGCAGTTCTTC. Protein product: CASSGTGVYNEQFF.

The V call is TRBV27, the J call TRBJ2-5, with a tentative D call TRBD2 (6 bases). Germline V lookup: CDR1 MNHEY, CDR2 SMNVEV (reference sequence). The CDR3 covers 15 residues. Trimming pared 2 bases from V and 5 bases from J, leaving 15 bases between. The CDR3 region has the DNA TGTGCCAGCAGTTTAATGGGGCCAGGAGGGGAGACCCAGTACTTC. Translating gives CASSLMGPGGETQYF.

The CDR3 DNA follows: TGCGCCAGCAGCTTGGCGGGACCGAACACTGAAGCTTTCTTT. Residues: CASSLAGPNTEAFF. The J gene is TRBJ1-1, the V gene TRBV5-1; D might be TRBD1 (5 bases). From germline, CDR1 is SGHRS and CDR2 YFSETQ. The V end was cut by 0 bases, the J end by 1 base, with 7 bases between. This CDR3 contains 14 residues.

This sequence joins TRBV28 and TRBJ2-1; maybe TRBD1 (5 bases). Germline V gene lookup returns CDR1 MDHEN and CDR2 SYDVKM. The CDR3 covers 15 residues. V was pared by 6 bases and J by 5 bases, with 17 bases between. CDR3 DNA: TGTGCCAGCAGGCCAGACAGACGATATAACAATGAGCAGTTCTTC. It encodes CASRPDRRYNNEQFF. The full variable domain, with the rest looked up from reference TRBV28 and TRBJ2-1, is DVKVTQSSRYLVKRTGEKVFLECVQDMDHENMFWYRQDPGLGLRLIYFSYDVKMKEKGDIPEGYSVSREKKERFSLILESASTNQTSMYLCASRPDRRYNNEQFFGPGTRLTVL.

This clone was detected only once. The chain recombines TRBV19 with TRBJ1-1; no clear D. The CDR3 contains 13 residues. The germline V gene has CDR1 LNHDA and CDR2 SQIVND (reference sequence). V lost 3 bases and J lost 2, with 7 bases in between. The CDR3 region has the DNA TGTGCCAGTAGTATGGGTTTAAACACTGAAGCTTTCTTT. Its translation: CASSMGLNTEAFF.

The sample holds one count of this clone. The CDR3 protein is CASSRKGESSYNEQFF. In DNA, the CDR3 is TGTGCCAGCAGTAGGAAGGGCGAAAGCTCCTACAATGAGCAGTTCTTC. The V and J genes are TRBV28 and TRBJ2-1; D is unclear. The germline gives CDR1 MDHEN, CDR2 SYDVKM. The ends were cut back, 5 bases at V and 0 bases at J, with 14 bases in the middle. This CDR3 has 16 amino acids.

This clone was seen a handful of times. The V gene is TRBV18, the J gene TRBJ2-3, with 8 bases fitting TRBD1. CDR3 length: 15 residues. The germline CDR1 and CDR2 sequences are KGHSH and LQKENI. The J segment lost 4 bases and the V segment lost 8 bases, leaving 11 bases of the junction unmatched. The CDR3 is CASQRRDRIPDTQYF. The CDR3 DNA reads as TGTGCCAGCCAACGGCGGGACAGGATCCCAGATACGCAGTATTTT.

The chain employs TRBV19 and TRBJ2-1; no clear D. This CDR3 region has 12 residues. Germline V gene sequence: CDR1 LNHDA, CDR2 SQIVND (reference sequence). Trimming pared 2 bases from V and 5 bases from J, leaving 4 bases between. The CDR3 spells CASSIPNNEQFF. CDR3 DNA sequence: TGTGCCAGTAGTATACCAAACAATGAGCAGTTCTTC.

The V call is TRBV27, the J call TRBJ2-7, with no clear D. The CDR3 spans 13 residues. Germline loops: CDR1 MNHEY, CDR2 SMNVEV (reference sequence). Trimming left V 3 bases short and J 0 bases short, with 6 bases between. The CDR3 coding sequence is TGTGCCAGCAGTTTTGGGGTCTCCTACGAGCAGTACTTC. Translated, it gives CASSFGVSYEQYF.

This sequence joins TRBV7-3 and TRBJ2-1, with 11 positions matching TRBD2. Germline V gene data show CDR1 as SGHTA and CDR2 as FQGTGA. The J segment lost 8 bases and the V segment lost 5 bases, leaving 8 bases of the junction unmatched. CDR3 size: 15 residues. The CDR3 loop is CASSRPSGGLDEQFF. DNA of the CDR3: TGTGCCAGCAGCCGACCTAGCGGGGGGTTGGATGAGCAGTTCTTC.

V and J are TRBV11-2 and TRBJ2-2, with TRBD2 matching 11 bases. J was trimmed by 6 bases and V by 4 bases; bases with no gene match: 10. Germline V lookup: CDR1 SGHAT, CDR2 FQNNGV. CDR3 length: 17 residues. CDR3 protein: CASSYQPGLAAAGELFF. Written as DNA, the CDR3 is TGTGCCAGCAGCTACCAACCGGGACTAGCGGCCGCCGGGGAGCTGTTTTTT.

The chain employs TRBV6-1 and TRBJ2-7; the match to TRBD1 covers 8 bases. V was clipped by 7 bases and J by 5 bases; unmatched bases: 13. The germline V gene encodes CDR1 MNHNS and CDR2 SASEGT. The CDR3 runs 15 residues. The CDR3 protein is CASKPTGQGSHEQYV. In DNA, the CDR3 is TGTGCCAGCAAGCCCACTGGACAGGGAAGCCACGAGCAGTACGTC.

The chain is built from TRBV29-1 and TRBJ2-1; D uncertain. The CDR3 is 14 amino acids. Trimming left V 5 bases short and J 4 bases short, with 15 bases between. Germline V CDR1 and CDR2: SQVTM, ANQGSEA. The CDR3 loop reads CSVNVPGVYNEQFF. DNA of the CDR3: TGCAGCGTTAATGTTCCGGGCGTGTACAATGAGCAGTTCTTC.

The chain employs TRBV9 and TRBJ2-1; D is unclear. Germline assignment: CDR1 SGDLS and CDR2 YYNGEE. The CDR3 loop spans 13 amino acids. The V and J ends lost 7 bases and 6 bases respectively, with 14 bases between them. In DNA form, the CDR3 reads TGTGCCAGCGGTAATCTAGGTTTCAATGAGCAGTTCTTC. Translated, it gives CASGNLGFNEQFF.

J is TRBJ2-5 and V is TRBV23-1; D gene ambiguous. TRBV23-1 is treated as an ORF (open reading frame) with a function not yet certain. The germline V and J ends were trimmed by 0 bases and 4 bases, with 6 bases remaining between them. This CDR3 is built from 13 residues. The CDR3 spells CASSQSNPETQYF. In nucleotides, the CDR3 is TGCGCCAGCAGTCAATCGAATCCAGAGACCCAGTACTTC.

The rearrangement uses TRBV7-2 and TRBJ2-7, with 8 bases lining up with TRBD1. CDR1 and CDR2 (germline): SGHTA, FQGNSA. The CDR3 is made up of 17 amino acids. V was clipped by 4 bases and J by 4 bases; unmatched bases: 15. Written as DNA, the CDR3 is TGTGCCAGCAGCTCATCGAGAGGTGGCAGGGGGCTTTACGAGCAGTACTTC. Protein sequence: CASSSSRGGRGLYEQYF.

This chain joins TRBV30 and TRBJ2-2; 11 positions match TRBD2. The ends lost 3 bases at V and 7 bases at J; junction bases unmatched: 13. The CDR3 covers 17 residues. The germline V gene has CDR1 GTSNPN and CDR2 SVGIG (reference sequence). CDR3: CAWSPLAGEGENGELFF. CDR3 bases: TGTGCCTGGAGCCCACTAGCGGGAGAAGGGGAGAACGGGGAGCTGTTTTTT.

The chain couples TRBV9 to TRBJ1-6; 7 bases match TRBD1. The CDR3 has 16 amino acids. Germline V lookup: CDR1 SGDLS, CDR2 YYNGEE. V dropped 3 bases and J dropped 7; count of bases not matched to a gene: 10. CDR3 bases: TGTGCCAGCAGCGGCCTCGGGACAGTACAAAATTCACCCCTCCACTTT. Encoded protein: CASSGLGTVQNSPLHF.

The chain couples TRBV16 to TRBJ1-1; 8 bases are a match to TRBD1. This CDR3 contains 15 residues. In germline, CDR1 is KGHSY, CDR2 FQNENV. J gave up 5 bases and V 3 bases, and 8 bases lay outside the gene matches. In DNA form, the CDR3 reads TGTGCCAGCAGCCAGACGCCAGGGGGCCGAACTGAAGCTTTCTTT. As protein: CASSQTPGGRTEAFF.

The chain carries TRBV7-8 and TRBJ2-3; 8 nucleotides align to TRBD2. Germline loops: CDR1 SGHVS, CDR2 FQNEAQ. The V gene end was trimmed by 5 bases and the J gene end by 0 bases; junction bases not matched to a gene: 10. This CDR3 has 17 amino acids. The CDR3 is CASSPEPAGVSTDTQYF. CDR3 coding DNA: TGTGCCAGCAGCCCAGAGCCAGCGGGGGTAAGCACAGATACGCAGTATTTT.

The rearrangement links TRBV9 to TRBJ2-7; D uncertain. The CDR3 is made up of 14 amino acids. The V gene lost 5 bases and the J gene lost 0 bases, with 12 bases spanning the gap. Germline CDR1 reads SGDLS; CDR2 reads YYNGEE. The CDR3 spells CASSPRTDSYEQYF. Written as DNA, the CDR3 is TGTGCCAGCAGTCCTCGGACCGACTCCTACGAGCAGTACTTC.

The gene calls are TRBV27 and TRBJ2-5; 13 bases fit TRBD2. Per the germline V gene, CDR1 is MNHEY and CDR2 is SMNVEV (reference sequence). Trimming cost V 6 bases and J 5 bases; bases outside gene matches: 9. This CDR3 is built from 16 residues. As DNA, the CDR3 is TGTGCCAGCAGAGAACTAGCGGGGGGGCCATTTGAGACCCAGTACTTC. Its translation is CASRELAGGPFETQYF.